This T cell receptor beta chain came from a study of cytomegalovirus exposure and HLA in healthy donors. The study ran its PCR with 60 Vbeta and 13 Jbeta primers. Clones were read by immunoSEQ multiplex PCR, and TCRdb kept only the in-frame ones, dropping some. The sample has about 150,000 clones, approximately 83% seen once; the top ten hold approximately 1.6%. Looked up from germline, CDR1 is MRHNA and CDR2 is SNTAGT. The trim removed 6 bases at V and 1 base at J, leaving 7 bases unmatched. This CDR3 has 15 amino acids. The source is a woman aged 40 to 50 in good health and CMV-seronegative. V gene TRBV6-4 combines with J gene TRBJ2-3; 7 nucleotides line up with TRBD1. The sample taken for sequencing was PBMCs. The CDR3: CASSRGQPGTDTQYF. Written as DNA, the CDR3 is TGTGCCAGCAGCCGGGGACAGCCGGGCACAGATACGCAGTATTTT.